This T cell receptor beta chain was sequenced in a study of breast tumors, draining lymph nodes, adjacent tissues (dated by TCRdb to 2016 to 2017). Regarding the research as a whole: In breast cancer patients, the study compared the TCR beta repertoires of tumor, adjacent nontumor tissue and axillary lymph nodes. In human breast cancer, the study set out to evaluate how tumor, surrounding tissue and draining lymph node repertoires relate to one another and whether T cells may move between these sites.

TCRdb records Illumina HiSeq 2000 as the sequencer. TCR beta chain libraries were generated through multiplex PCR amplification. The amplified TCR beta chain products were analyzed by high-throughput sequencing. TCRdb handled the public reads itself, with Q25 trimming in fastp and clone calling in MiXCR, and kept productive beta chains. Entries are consolidated by CDR3 protein sequence, retaining the most common genes and DNA. Within this sample are over 200,000 distinct CDR3 sequences, with about a third of them counted one time only. The top ten hold roughly 1.3% of the sample. Of note for this clonotype: The antigen it recognizes is unknown. Base qualities are not recorded, but no much larger clone differs from it by a single base.

Lymph node samples were obtained from the axillary draining lymph nodes of breast cancer patients. Measured from the cysteine to the phenylalanine, the CDR3 is 15 residues long. CDR3 DNA only is kept here, 45 bases in frame from base 1. From the germline V gene, CDR1 is KGHDR and CDR2 is SFDVKD. Trimming takes 5 bases from V and 3 bases from J, and the germline ends sit 13 bases apart. Overall results and qualifications from the work: The data were considered consistent with most tumor T cells being derived from the lymph node and subsequently expanding within tumor tissue. T-cell repertoire diversity in tumors was found to be lower than in lymph nodes but higher than in nontumor tissue, and preferential V and J gene usage was observed. The study presented the conclusion that tumor T cells originate in lymph nodes as consistent with a hypothesis, not as something directly demonstrated. Tumor and nontumor tissue repertoires were found to be significantly more similar in luminal-like than in basal-like breast cancer.

Input material: axillary lymph node tissue. The TCR was taken from a female donor with breast cancer. Some clones in this sample may be carry-over from other donors' samples. This receptor chain uses TRBV24-1 and TRBJ1-5; the D gene is perhaps TRBD1, from 5 matching bases. The CDR3 reads CATSAAQGFNQPQHF. The DNA is TGTGCCACCAGTGCTGCCCAGGGCTTCAATCAGCCCCAGCATTTT.